This TCR beta chain originates from a study of CD8+ T cells in alopecia areata. As for the study in general: Treatment ran 6 to 18 months, with 6 months of follow-up afterward.

The CDR3 runs 14 residues. Trimming stripped 4 bases from V and 7 bases from J, with 14 bases between. In germline, CDR1 is ENHRY, CDR2 SYGVKD. cDNA serving as the sequencing template came from extracted, reverse transcribed RNA. The repertoire was sequenced with immunoSEQ multiplex PCR; TCRdb's copy has only in-frame clones and lacks some. The table includes more than 140,000 clones, 70% to 90% detected once. Stated treatment: oral pan-JAK inhibitor, 5-10 mg twice daily. The receptor comes from a human donor with alopecia areata. This chain joins TRBV10-3 and TRBJ2-1, with D unresolved. Sequenced here: CD8+ T cells sorted from blood, sampled at week 4, from a patient treated with tofacitinib. The CDR3 DNA is TGTGCCATCAGTGGGCCGAACATGGGGAATGAGCAGTTCTTC. This codes for CAISGPNMGNEQFF.